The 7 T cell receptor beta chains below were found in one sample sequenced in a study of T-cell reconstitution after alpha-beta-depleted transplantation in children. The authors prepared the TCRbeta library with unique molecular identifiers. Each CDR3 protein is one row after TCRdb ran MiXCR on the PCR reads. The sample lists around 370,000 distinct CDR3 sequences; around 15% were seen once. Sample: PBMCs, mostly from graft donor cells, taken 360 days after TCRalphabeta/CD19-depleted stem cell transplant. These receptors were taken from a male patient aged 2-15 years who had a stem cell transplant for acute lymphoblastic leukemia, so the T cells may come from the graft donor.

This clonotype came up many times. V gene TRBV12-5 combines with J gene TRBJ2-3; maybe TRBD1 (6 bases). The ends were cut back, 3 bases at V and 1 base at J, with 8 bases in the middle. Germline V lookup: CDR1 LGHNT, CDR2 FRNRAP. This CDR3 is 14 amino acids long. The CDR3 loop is CASGLGGRTDTQYF. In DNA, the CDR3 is TGTGCTAGTGGTTTAGGGGGACGCACAGATACGCAGTATTTT.

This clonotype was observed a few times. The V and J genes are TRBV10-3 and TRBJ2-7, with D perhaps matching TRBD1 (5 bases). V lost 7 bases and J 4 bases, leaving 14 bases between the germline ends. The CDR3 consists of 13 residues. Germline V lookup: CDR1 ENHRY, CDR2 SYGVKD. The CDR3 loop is CAINVQQAYEQYF. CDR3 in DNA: TGTGCCATCAATGTCCAACAGGCTTACGAGCAGTACTTC.

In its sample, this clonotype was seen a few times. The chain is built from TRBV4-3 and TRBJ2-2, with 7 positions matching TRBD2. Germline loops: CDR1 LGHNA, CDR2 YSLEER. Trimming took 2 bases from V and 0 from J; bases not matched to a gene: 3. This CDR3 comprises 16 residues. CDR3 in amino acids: CASSQLGLANTGELFF. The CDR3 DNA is TGCGCCAGCAGCCAATTAGGACTAGCGAACACCGGGGAGCTGTTTTTT.

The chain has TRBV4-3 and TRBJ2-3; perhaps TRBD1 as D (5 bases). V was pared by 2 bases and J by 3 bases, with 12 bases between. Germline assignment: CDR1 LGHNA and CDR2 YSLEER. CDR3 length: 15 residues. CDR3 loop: CASSQQGPQTDTQYF. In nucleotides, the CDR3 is TGCGCCAGCAGCCAACAGGGCCCCCAGACAGATACGCAGTATTTT.

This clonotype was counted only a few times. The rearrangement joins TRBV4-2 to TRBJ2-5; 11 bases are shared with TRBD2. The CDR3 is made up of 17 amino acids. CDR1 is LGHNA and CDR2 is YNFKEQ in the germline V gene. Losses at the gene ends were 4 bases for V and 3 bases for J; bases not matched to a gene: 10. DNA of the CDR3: TGTGCCAGCAGCCCAAAGAAGACTAGCGGGATCGAAGAGACCCAGTACTTC. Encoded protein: CASSPKKTSGIEETQYF.

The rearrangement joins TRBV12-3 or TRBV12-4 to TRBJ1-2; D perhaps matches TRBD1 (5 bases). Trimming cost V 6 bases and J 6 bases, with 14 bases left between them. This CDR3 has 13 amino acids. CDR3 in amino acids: CASRPLGVDGYTF. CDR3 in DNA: TGTGCCAGCAGGCCTCTGGGGGTCGATGGCTACACCTTC.

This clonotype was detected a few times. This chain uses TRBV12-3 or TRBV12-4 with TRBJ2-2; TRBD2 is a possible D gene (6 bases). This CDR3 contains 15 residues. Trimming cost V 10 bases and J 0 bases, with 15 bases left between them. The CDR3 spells CAISPGVANTGELFF. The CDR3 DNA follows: TGTGCCATCTCACCGGGGGTAGCGAACACCGGGGAGCTGTTTTTT.